This T cell receptor (beta chain) appears in the sequencing data of a study of blood T cell repertoires in COVID-19. V lost 0 bases, J lost 4 bases, and 9 bases lay in between. The germline V gene has CDR1 ENHRY and CDR2 SYGVKD. CDR3 size: 14 residues. The protocol was immunoSEQ multiplex PCR, while the TCRdb copy is restricted to in-frame clones and leaves out a portion. The sample lists about 100,000 clones, around 84% occurring once. Source material: peripheral blood. This chain uses TRBV10-3 with TRBJ1-1; D is unresolved. The sequence was collected from a human donor in a cohort sampled during active COVID-19. The chain's CDR3 is CAISESRVGTEAFF. CDR3 nucleotides: TGTGCCATCAGTGAGTCGAGGGTCGGCACTGAAGCTTTCTTT.